This T cell receptor (beta chain) was sequenced during a study of T-cell reconstitution after alpha-beta-depleted transplantation in children. General study results and limits: From newly produced T cells came most of the T-cell counts and diversity one year after transplant. The origin of alpha-beta T cells about two months after transplant was reportedly several hundred expanded graft clones.

The authors prepared the TCRbeta library with unique molecular identifiers. TCRdb reprocessed the PCR reads with MiXCR, giving one entry per CDR3 protein. Here the sample spans around 420,000 distinct CDR3 sequences, about 16% being singletons. This clonotype was counted at least ten times. Its antigen is still unknown. The CDR3 length is 14 residues. Trimming removed 0 bases from V and 4 bases from J, with 8 bases in between. Germline lookup yields CDR1 SGHRS and CDR2 YFSETQ. Source: PBMCs, mostly from graft donor cells, taken 360 days after TCRalphabeta/CD19-depleted stem cell transplant. The sequence came from a boy in the first two years of life who had a stem cell transplant for Wiskott-Aldrich syndrome, so the T cells may come from the graft donor. V is TRBV5-1 and J is TRBJ2-1; TRBD1 or TRBD2 may be the D gene (6 bases each). The CDR3 sequence is CASSLGGGYNEQFF. The CDR3 DNA reads as TGCGCCAGCAGCTTGGGAGGGGGGTACAATGAGCAGTTCTTC. The full variable domain, its missing parts supplied by reference TRBV5-1 and TRBJ2-1, is KAGVTQTPRYLIKTRGQQVTLSCSPISGHRSVSWYQQTPGQGLQFLFEYFSETQRNKGNFPGRFSGRQFSNSRSEMNVSTLELGDSALYLCASSLGGGYNEQFFGPGTRLTVL.